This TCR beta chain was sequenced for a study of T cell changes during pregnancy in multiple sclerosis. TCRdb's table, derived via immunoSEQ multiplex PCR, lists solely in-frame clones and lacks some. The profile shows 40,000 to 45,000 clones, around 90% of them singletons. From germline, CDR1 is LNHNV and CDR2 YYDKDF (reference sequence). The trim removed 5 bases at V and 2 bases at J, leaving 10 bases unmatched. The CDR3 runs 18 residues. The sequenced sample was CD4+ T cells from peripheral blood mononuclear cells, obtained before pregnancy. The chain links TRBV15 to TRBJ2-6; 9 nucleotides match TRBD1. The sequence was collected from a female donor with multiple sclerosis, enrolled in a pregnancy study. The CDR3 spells CATSSRDRAFAGANVLTF. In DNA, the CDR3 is TGTGCCACCAGCTCCCGGGACAGGGCCTTTGCTGGGGCCAACGTCCTGACTTTC.